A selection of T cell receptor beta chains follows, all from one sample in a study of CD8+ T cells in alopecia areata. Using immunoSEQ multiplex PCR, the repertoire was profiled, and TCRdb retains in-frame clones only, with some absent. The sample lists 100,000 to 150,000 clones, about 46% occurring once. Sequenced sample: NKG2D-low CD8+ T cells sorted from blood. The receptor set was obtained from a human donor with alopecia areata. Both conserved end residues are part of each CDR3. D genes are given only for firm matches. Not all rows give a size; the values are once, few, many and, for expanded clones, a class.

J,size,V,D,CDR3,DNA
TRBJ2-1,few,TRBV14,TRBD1,CASSPGGTGLFF,TGTGCCAGCAGCCCCGGGGGGACAGGGCTGTTCTTC
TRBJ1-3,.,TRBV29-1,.,CSVEEVPAGNTIYF,TGCAGCGTGGAGGAGGTCCCCGCGGGAAACACCATATATTTT
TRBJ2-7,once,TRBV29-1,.,CSVAGVGGGPYEQYF,TGCAGCGTCGCGGGGGTTGGCGGGGGCCCCTACGAGCAGTACTTC
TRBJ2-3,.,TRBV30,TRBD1,CAWGTVETDTQYF,TGTGCCTGGGGGACAGTGGAAACAGATACGCAGTATTTT
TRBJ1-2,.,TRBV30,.,CAWSPRRNNYGYTF,TGTGCCTGGAGTCCCAGGCGGAACAACTATGGCTACACCTTC
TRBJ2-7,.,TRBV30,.,CAWSTTDWTTYEQYF,TGTGCCTGGAGTACAACGGACTGGACTACCTACGAGCAGTACTTC
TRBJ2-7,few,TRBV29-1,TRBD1,CSVEAPLRGHYEQYF,TGCAGCGTTGAGGCTCCGCTCAGGGGGCACTACGAGCAGTACTTC
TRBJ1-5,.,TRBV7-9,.,CASSFGGEPQHF,TGTGCCAGCAGCTTCGGAGGGGAGCCCCAGCATTTT
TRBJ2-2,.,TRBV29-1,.,CSVEYATPGELFF,TGCAGCGTTGAATACGCTACGCCCGGGGAGCTGTTTTTT
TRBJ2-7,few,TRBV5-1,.,CASSRPRSGEQYF,TGCGCCAGCAGCCGGCCCCGGTCCGGCGAGCAGTACTTC
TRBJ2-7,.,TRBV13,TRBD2,CASSGRLAPSPGYEQYF,TGTGCCAGCAGCGGTCGACTAGCGCCAAGCCCGGGCTACGAGCAGTACTTC
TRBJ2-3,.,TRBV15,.,CATSREASGADTQYF,TGTGCCACCAGCAGGGAGGCTTCAGGGGCAGATACGCAGTATTTT
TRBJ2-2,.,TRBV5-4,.,CASERIGTGELFF,TGTGCCAGCGAGCGAATAGGCACCGGGGAGCTGTTTTTT
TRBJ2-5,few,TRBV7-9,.,CASLAGTQYF,TGTGCCAGTCTCGCTGGGACCCAGTACTTC
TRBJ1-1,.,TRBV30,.,CAFSGANAINTEAFF,TGTGCCTTTTCCGGGGCTAACGCTATTAACACTGAAGCTTTCTTT
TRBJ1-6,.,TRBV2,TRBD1,CASSDGQGRSPLHF,TGTGCCAGCAGTGATGGACAGGGAAGGTCACCCCTCCACTTT
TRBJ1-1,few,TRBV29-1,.,CSADGVNTEAFF,TGCAGCGCCGATGGGGTGAACACTGAAGCTTTCTTT
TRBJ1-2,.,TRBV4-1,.,CASSLQTENYGYTF,TGCGCCAGCAGCTTACAGACGGAGAACTATGGCTACACCTTC
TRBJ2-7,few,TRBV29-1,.,CSGRVASSYEQYF,TGCAGCGGCAGGGTCGCGAGCTCCTACGAGCAGTACTTC
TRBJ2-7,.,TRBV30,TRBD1,CAWNKGTEYEQYF,TGTGCCTGGAATAAAGGGACAGAGTACGAGCAGTACTTC
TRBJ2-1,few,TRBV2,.,CASLGSGPGEQFF,TGTGCCAGCTTGGGGTCTGGACCTGGGGAGCAGTTCTTC
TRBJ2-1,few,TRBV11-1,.,CASSQGTSNEQFF,TGTGCCAGCAGCCAGGGAACGAGCAATGAGCAGTTCTTC
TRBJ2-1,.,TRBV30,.,CAWSFGSGNEQFF,TGTGCCTGGAGTTTCGGGAGCGGCAATGAGCAGTTCTTC
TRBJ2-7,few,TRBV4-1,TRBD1,CASSLPGQGEYEQYF,TGCGCCAGCAGCCTCCCAGGACAGGGGGAATACGAGCAGTACTTC